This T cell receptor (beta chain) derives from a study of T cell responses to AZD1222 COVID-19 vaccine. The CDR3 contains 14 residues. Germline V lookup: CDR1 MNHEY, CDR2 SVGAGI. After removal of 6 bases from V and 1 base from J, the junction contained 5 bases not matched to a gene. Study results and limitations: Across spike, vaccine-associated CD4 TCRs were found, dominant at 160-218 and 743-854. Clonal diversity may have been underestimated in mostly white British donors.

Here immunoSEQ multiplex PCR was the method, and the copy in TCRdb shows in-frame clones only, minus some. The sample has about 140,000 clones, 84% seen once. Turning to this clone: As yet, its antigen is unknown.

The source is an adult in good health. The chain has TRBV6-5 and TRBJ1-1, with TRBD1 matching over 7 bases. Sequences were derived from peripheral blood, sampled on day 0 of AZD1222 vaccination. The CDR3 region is CASRPGQANTEAFF. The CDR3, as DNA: TGTGCCAGCAGACCCGGACAGGCGAACACTGAAGCTTTCTTT.